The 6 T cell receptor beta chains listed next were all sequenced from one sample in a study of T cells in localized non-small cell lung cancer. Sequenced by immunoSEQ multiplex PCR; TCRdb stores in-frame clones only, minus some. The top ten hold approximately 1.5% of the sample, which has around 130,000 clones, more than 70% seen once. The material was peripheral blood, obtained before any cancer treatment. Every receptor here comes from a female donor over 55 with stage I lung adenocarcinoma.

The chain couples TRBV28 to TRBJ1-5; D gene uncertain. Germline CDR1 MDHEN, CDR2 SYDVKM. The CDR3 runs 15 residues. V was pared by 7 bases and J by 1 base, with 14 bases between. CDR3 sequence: CASTSVEYSNQPQHF. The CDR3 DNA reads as TGTGCCAGCACCTCGGTTGAGTACAGCAATCAGCCCCAGCATTTT.

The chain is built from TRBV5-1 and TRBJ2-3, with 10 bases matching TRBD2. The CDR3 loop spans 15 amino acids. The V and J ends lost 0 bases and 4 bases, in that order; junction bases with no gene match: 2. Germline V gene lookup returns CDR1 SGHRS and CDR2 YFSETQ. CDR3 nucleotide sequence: TGCGCCAGCAGCTTGGGCGGGACTAGCGCAGATACGCAGTATTTT. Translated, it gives CASSLGGTSADTQYF.

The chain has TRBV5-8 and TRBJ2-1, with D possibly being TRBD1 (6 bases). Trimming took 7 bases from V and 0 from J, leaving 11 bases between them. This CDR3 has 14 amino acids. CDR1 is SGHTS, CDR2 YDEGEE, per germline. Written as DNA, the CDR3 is TGTGCCAGCCCTGGACAGAACTCCTACAATGAGCAGTTCTTC. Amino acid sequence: CASPGQNSYNEQFF.

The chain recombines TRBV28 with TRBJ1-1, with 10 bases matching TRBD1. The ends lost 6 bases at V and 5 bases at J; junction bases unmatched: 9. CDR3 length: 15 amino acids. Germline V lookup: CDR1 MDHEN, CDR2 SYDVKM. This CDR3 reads CASSPRDRGGTEAFF. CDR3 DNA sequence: TGTGCCAGCAGCCCCCGGGACAGGGGTGGTACTGAAGCTTTCTTT. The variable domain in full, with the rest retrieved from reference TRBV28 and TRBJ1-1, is DVKVTQSSRYLVKRTGEKVFLECVQDMDHENMFWYRQDPGLGLRLIYFSYDVKMKEKGDIPEGYSVSREKKERFSLILESASTNQTSMYLCASSPRDRGGTEAFFGQGTRLTVV.

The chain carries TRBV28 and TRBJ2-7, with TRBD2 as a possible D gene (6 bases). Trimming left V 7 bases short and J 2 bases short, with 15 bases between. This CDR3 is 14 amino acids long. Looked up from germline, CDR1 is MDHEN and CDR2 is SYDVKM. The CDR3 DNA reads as TGTGCCAGCACTTGGGGAGGCCACCCCTACGAGCAGTACTTC. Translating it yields CASTWGGHPYEQYF. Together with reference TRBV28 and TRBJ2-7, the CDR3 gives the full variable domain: DVKVTQSSRYLVKRTGEKVFLECVQDMDHENMFWYRQDPGLGLRLIYFSYDVKMKEKGDIPEGYSVSREKKERFSLILESASTNQTSMYLCASTWGGHPYEQYFGPGTRLTVT.

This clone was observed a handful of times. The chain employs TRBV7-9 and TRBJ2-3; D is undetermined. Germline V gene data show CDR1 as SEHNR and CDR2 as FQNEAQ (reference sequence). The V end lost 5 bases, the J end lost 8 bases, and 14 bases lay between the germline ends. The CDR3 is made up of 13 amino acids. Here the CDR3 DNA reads TGTGCCAGCAGCATCAACGACTGGCGTACGCAGTATTTT. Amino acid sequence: CASSINDWRTQYF.